The 24 T cell receptor beta chains below come from one sample, sequenced in a study of cytomegalovirus exposure and HLA in healthy donors. PCR primers comprised 60 Vbeta and 13 Jbeta primers. TCRdb's copy holds only in-frame clones and misses some; the assay was immunoSEQ multiplex PCR. The sample consists of roughly 98,000 clones, around 72% of them appearing once. Sequencing was carried out using PBMCs. The receptors here all came from a man between 18 and 35 years old in good health and CMV-seropositive.

V gene TRBV6-1 combines with J gene TRBJ2-7; D is unclear. V was cut by 5 bases and J by 2 bases, with 10 bases left in between. Germline CDR1 MNHNS, CDR2 SASEGT. CDR3 length: 13 amino acids. CDR3 coding DNA: TGTGCCAGCAGTTTGGCAGGTGCCTACGAGCAGTACTTC. It specifies CASSLAGAYEQYF.

The genes are TRBV18 and TRBJ2-1, with 8 bases that match TRBD1. This CDR3 contains 13 residues. J gave up 9 bases and V 4 bases, and 5 bases lay outside the gene matches. The germline gives CDR1 KGHSH, CDR2 LQKENI. The CDR3 DNA follows: TGTGCCAGCTCACTGCAGGGGGCAGGTGAGCAGTTCTTC. Its translation is CASSLQGAGEQFF.

The V gene is TRBV4-1, the J gene TRBJ2-3; TRBD2 agrees at 14 bases. Germline CDR1 reads MGHRA; CDR2 reads YSYEKL. V lost 1 base to trimming and J lost 0 bases; unmatched junction nucleotides: 3. The CDR3 is 18 amino acids. CDR3 in amino acids: CASSQGGLAGASTDTQYF. The CDR3 DNA reads as TGCGCCAGCAGCCAAGGGGGACTAGCGGGGGCTAGCACAGATACGCAGTATTTT.

The rearrangement joins TRBV11-2 to TRBJ2-5, with 10 positions matching TRBD2. This CDR3 contains 16 residues. Germline CDR1 and CDR2: SGHAT and FQNNGV. V shed 5 bases, J shed 2 bases, and the junction held 8 bases outside the gene matches. This chain's CDR3 is CASSKNSGGPQETQYF. The CDR3 region has the DNA TGTGCCAGCAGCAAAAATAGCGGGGGGCCTCAAGAGACCCAGTACTTC.

This chain joins TRBV6-6 and TRBJ1-2, with 8 bases that match TRBD1. Germline assignment: CDR1 MNHNY and CDR2 SVGAGI (reference sequence). J was trimmed by 5 bases and V by 5 bases; bases with no gene match: 7. CDR3 size: 14 residues. CDR3 in DNA: TGTGCCAGCAGTCGCCTTACAGGGGGGTATGGCTACACCTTC. Translating it yields CASSRLTGGYGYTF.

The chain couples TRBV2 to TRBJ2-2; D not resolved. Between the trimmed V and J ends, which lost 4 bases and 7 bases, there was a span of 7 bases. The CDR3 spans 12 residues. In germline, CDR1 is SNHLY, CDR2 FYNNEI. CDR3 residues: CASSGAIGELFF. The DNA of the CDR3 is TGTGCCAGCAGTGGGGCCATCGGGGAGCTGTTTTTT. The full variable domain, its missing parts supplied by reference TRBV2 and TRBJ2-2, is EPEVTQTPSHQVTQMGQEVILRCVPISNHLYFYWYRQILGQKVEFLVSFYNNEISEKSEIFDDQFSVERPDGSNFTLKIRSTKLEDSAMYFCASSGAIGELFFGEGSRLTVL.

The genes are TRBV13 and TRBJ2-7; 8 bases line up with TRBD1. The germline CDR1 and CDR2 sequences are PRHDT and FYEKMQ (reference sequence). The V and J ends lost 5 bases and 5 bases, in that order; junction bases with no gene match: 2. CDR3 length equals 12 residues. CDR3 coding DNA: TGTGCCAGCAGCCAGGGGGCCCACGAGCAGTACTTC. It translates to CASSQGAHEQYF.

This clone was detected a few times. The rearrangement joins TRBV2 to TRBJ1-6; D is possibly TRBD1 (6 bases). Germline assignment: CDR1 SNHLY and CDR2 FYNNEI. The CDR3 consists of 16 residues. The V and J ends lost 4 bases and 7 bases respectively, with 17 bases between them. This chain's CDR3 is CASSGDILGANSPLHF. In nucleotides, the CDR3 is TGTGCCAGCAGTGGGGACATTCTGGGAGCCAATTCACCCCTCCACTTT.

The V gene is TRBV28, the J gene TRBJ2-1, with 9 bases identical to TRBD2. From germline, CDR1 is MDHEN and CDR2 SYDVKM. V was clipped by 5 bases and J by 9 bases; unmatched bases: 11. The CDR3 contains 15 residues. Here the CDR3 reads CASSRNSGGQGEQFF. CDR3 sequence (DNA): TGTGCCAGCAGTCGGAATAGCGGGGGTCAGGGTGAGCAGTTCTTC. Filled out from reference TRBV28 and TRBJ2-1, the complete variable domain reads DVKVTQSSRYLVKRTGEKVFLECVQDMDHENMFWYRQDPGLGLRLIYFSYDVKMKEKGDIPEGYSVSREKKERFSLILESASTNQTSMYLCASSRNSGGQGEQFFGPGTRLTVL.

This clone was detected once. The rearrangement links TRBV27 to TRBJ2-7; possible D gene TRBD2, 6 bases. Germline CDR1 reads MNHEY; CDR2 reads SMNVEV (reference sequence). There are 18 residues in the CDR3. The V gene lost 0 bases and the J gene lost 0 bases, with 18 bases spanning the gap. CDR3 DNA sequence: TGTGCCAGCAGTTTATCGTCTTTCGGGACTTCTCGCTCCTACGAGCAGTACTTC. Translated: CASSLSSFGTSRSYEQYF.

This clone was picked up a small number of times. This chain joins TRBV5-1 and TRBJ1-1, with D possibly matching TRBD1 (6 bases). The CDR3 consists of 16 residues. V was shortened by 0 bases and J by 2 bases, with 14 bases between the two germline ends. Germline V lookup: CDR1 SGHRS, CDR2 YFSETQ. CDR3 in amino acids: CASSLAPTGFNTEAFF. The CDR3 DNA sequence: TGCGCCAGCAGCTTGGCCCCGACAGGATTTAACACTGAAGCTTTCTTT.

The chain joins TRBV7-9 to TRBJ2-1, with D possibly TRBD2 on 5 matching bases. Per germline, CDR1 SEHNR and CDR2 FQNEAQ (reference sequence). The CDR3 has 14 amino acids. With 5 bases removed from V and 5 bases from J, the gap between germline ends came to 13 bases. The CDR3 region is CASSPGLRHNEQFF. CDR3 nucleotide sequence: TGTGCCAGCAGCCCCGGACTCCGTCACAATGAGCAGTTCTTC.

The genes are TRBV7-2 and TRBJ2-2; 14 nucleotides line up with TRBD2. This CDR3 spans 17 amino acids. The germline CDR1 and CDR2 sequences are SGHTA and FQGNSA. V dropped 1 base and J dropped 7; count of bases not matched to a gene: 5. CDR3 in amino acids: CASSLGLAGGHGGELFF. The CDR3 DNA reads as TGTGCCAGCAGCTTAGGACTAGCGGGGGGGCATGGCGGGGAGCTGTTTTTT. The full variable domain, with the rest looked up from reference TRBV7-2 and TRBJ2-2, is GAGVSQSPSNKVTEKGKDVELRCDPISGHTALYWYRQSLGQGLEFLIYFQGNSAPDKSGLPSDRFSAERTGGSVSTLTIQRTQQEDSAVYLCASSLGLAGGHGGELFFGEGSRLTVL.

The J gene is TRBJ2-5, the V gene TRBV2; no reliable D call. Germline lookup yields CDR1 SNHLY and CDR2 FYNNEI. The CDR3 spans 12 residues. V was trimmed by 0 bases and J by 5 bases, leaving 4 bases between them. This CDR3 reads CASSEARETQYF. Here the CDR3 DNA reads TGTGCCAGCAGTGAAGCGAGGGAGACCCAGTACTTC.

The table lists this clone with a few counts. The rearrangement uses TRBV5-1 and TRBJ1-1; no firm D call. This CDR3 is 14 amino acids long. The ends were cut back, 2 bases at V and 4 bases at J, with 12 bases in the middle. Germline V lookup: CDR1 SGHRS, CDR2 YFSETQ. CDR3 bases: TGCGCCAGCAGCTTAAGACGGGGTGCCACTGAAGCTTTCTTT. Amino acids: CASSLRRGATEAFF.

The CDR3 region is CASSEISGRGEQFF. Written as DNA, the CDR3 is TGTGCCAGCAGTGAAATTAGCGGGAGGGGTGAGCAGTTCTTC. This sequence joins TRBV2 and TRBJ2-1; 11 bases line up with TRBD2. The CDR3 has 14 residues. The J segment lost 9 bases and the V segment lost 2 bases, leaving 3 bases of the junction unmatched. Germline values: CDR1 SNHLY, CDR2 FYNNEI.

The chain uses TRBV5-6 and TRBJ2-1, with TRBD2 matching 10 bases. Trimming cost V 4 bases and J 4 bases; bases outside gene matches: 5. CDR1 is SGHDT and CDR2 is YYEEEE in the germline V gene. The CDR3 spans 15 residues. The CDR3 coding sequence is TGTGCCAGCAGCGGGGTAGCGGGAGGATACAATGAGCAGTTCTTC. Its protein is CASSGVAGGYNEQFF.

This clone was observed a handful of times. The V gene is TRBV28, the J gene TRBJ1-4, with 7 bases identical to TRBD1. The trim removed 4 bases at V and 1 base at J, leaving 12 bases unmatched. The germline V gene encodes CDR1 MDHEN and CDR2 SYDVKM. The CDR3 covers 18 residues. The CDR3 DNA reads as TGTGCCAGCAGTTCCCACCGGGACAGTTGGGTAACTAATGAAAAACTGTTTTTT. It is translated as CASSSHRDSWVTNEKLFF.

The gene calls are TRBV5-1 and TRBJ1-4; no firm D call. Looked up from germline, CDR1 is SGHRS and CDR2 is YFSETQ. V was pared by 1 base and J by 4 bases, with 8 bases between. The CDR3 is 14 amino acids. CDR3 in DNA: TGCGCCAGCAGCTTGAGTGCGGTTAATGAAAAACTGTTTTTT. Protein: CASSLSAVNEKLFF.

The chain employs TRBV6-5 and TRBJ2-7; tentative D call: TRBD1 (5 bases). CDR1 and CDR2 (germline): MNHEY, SVGAGI. V lost 2 bases and J lost 2, with 10 bases in between. The CDR3 sequence is 14 residues long. CDR3 residues: CASSYGAGPYEQYF. The CDR3 DNA follows: TGTGCCAGCAGTTACGGGGCAGGACCCTACGAGCAGTACTTC.

This clone turned up a few times. The J gene is TRBJ1-4, the V gene TRBV5-4; the D gene is possibly TRBD1 (6 bases). The CDR3 has 17 residues. Trimming took 0 bases from V and 7 from J, leaving 19 bases between them. Germline V CDR1 and CDR2: SGHNT, YYREEE (reference sequence). In nucleotides, the CDR3 is TGTGCCAGCAGCTTGGGAGGGAACCGGGACACCTTTGAAAAACTGTTTTTT. This encodes CASSLGGNRDTFEKLFF.

This chain links TRBV19 with TRBJ1-2; TRBD1 is a possible D gene (6 bases). CDR3 length: 16 residues. Per germline, CDR1 LNHDA and CDR2 SQIVND (reference sequence). Trimming left V 6 bases short and J 2 bases short, with 19 bases between. The CDR3 bases are TGTGCCAGTAGCCATCTGGACAGCCTCTTAAACTATGGCTACACCTTC. Its protein product is CASSHLDSLLNYGYTF.

The chain combines TRBV11-2 with TRBJ2-3; unclear D gene. V was cut by 2 bases and J by 6 bases, with 9 bases left in between. This CDR3 has 13 amino acids. Germline lookup yields CDR1 SGHAT and CDR2 FQNNGV. The CDR3 spells CASSLTPRDTQYF. For the CDR3, the DNA is TGTGCCAGCAGCTTAACCCCCAGGGATACGCAGTATTTT. The full variable domain, completed using reference TRBV11-2 and TRBJ2-3, is EAGVAQSPRYKIIEKRQSVAFWCNPISGHATLYWYQQILGQGPKLLIQFQNNGVVDDSQLPKDRFSAERLKGVDSTLKIQPAKLEDSAVYLCASSLTPRDTQYFGPGTRLTVL.

The V and J genes are TRBV18 and TRBJ2-7; 13 bases align to TRBD2. The trim removed 3 bases at V and 9 bases at J, leaving 8 bases unmatched. CDR3 length equals 15 residues. CDR1 is KGHSH and CDR2 is LQKENI in the germline V gene. CDR3 protein: CASSPGTSGVSVQYF. In DNA, the CDR3 is TGTGCCAGCTCACCCGGGACTAGCGGGGTTTCAGTGCAGTACTTC.